Following are 27 T cell receptor beta chains from one sample sequenced in a study of cytomegalovirus exposure and HLA in healthy donors. Measured with immunoSEQ multiplex PCR; TCRdb has only the in-frame clones, and not every one. The repertoire holds about 82,000 clones, about 92% seen once, with about 0.68% in the top ten. Sequenced material: PBMCs. The receptors derive from a man younger than 35 in good health and CMV-seronegative.

The chain links TRBV19 to TRBJ1-1; 10 bases map to TRBD1. V lost 3 bases, J lost 7 bases, and 5 bases stayed unmatched. This CDR3 spans 14 amino acids. The V gene's germline CDR1 is LNHDA and CDR2 SQIVND (reference sequence). This CDR3 is CASSMTGGRGEAFF. The DNA for the CDR3 is TGTGCCAGTAGTATGACAGGGGGCAGGGGTGAAGCTTTCTTT.

This sequence joins TRBV4-3 and TRBJ2-3, with 14 bases lining up with TRBD2. Germline CDR1 reads LGHNA; CDR2 reads YSLEER. The CDR3 length is 18 residues. V trimming: 1 base; J trimming: 2 bases; junction bases outside the gene matches: 5. The CDR3 DNA sequence: TGCGCCAGCAGCCAAGGCCCGGGACTAGCGGGAGACACAGATACGCAGTATTTT. This gives the protein CASSQGPGLAGDTDTQYF.

The chain links TRBV19 to TRBJ2-4; 8 bases fit TRBD2. V shed 5 bases and J 9 bases; nucleotides not matched to a gene: 18. The CDR3 is 17 residues long. The germline gives CDR1 LNHDA, CDR2 SQIVND (reference sequence). The DNA for the CDR3 is TGTGCCAGTAGTCCCCAAGACCGGGGGGGGAGGTTGGGCATTCAGTACTTC. Translating it yields CASSPQDRGGRLGIQYF.

The chain combines TRBV6-5 with TRBJ1-5; no reliable D call. The CDR3 loop spans 15 amino acids. Deletions cut 2 bases from V and 6 bases from J, with 14 bases between. From germline, CDR1 is MNHEY and CDR2 SVGAGI. The CDR3 sequence is CASSYNWGEGQPQHF. The CDR3 nucleotides read TGTGCCAGCAGTTACAACTGGGGAGAGGGTCAGCCCCAGCATTTT.

The chain employs TRBV10-2 and TRBJ1-2; 9 nucleotides line up with TRBD1. This CDR3 has 14 residues. CDR1 WSHSY and CDR2 SAAADI come from the germline V gene. The trim removed 5 bases at V and 4 bases at J, leaving 5 bases unmatched. The CDR3 DNA is TGCGCCAGCAGTCCCGGGACAGGGAGCTATGGCTACACCTTC. It translates to CASSPGTGSYGYTF.

The chain recombines TRBV5-1 with TRBJ2-3, with TRBD1 as a possible D gene (5 bases). CDR3 length equals 15 residues. Germline V lookup: CDR1 SGHRS, CDR2 YFSETQ. Between the trimmed V and J ends, which lost 4 bases and 1 base, there was a span of 13 bases. The CDR3 DNA sequence: TGCGCCAGCAGCCACGACAGCCAGGGCACAGATACGCAGTATTTT. Translating it yields CASSHDSQGTDTQYF.

This rearrangement joins TRBV7-2 to TRBJ2-3; 9 bases agree with TRBD2. V was clipped by 3 bases and J by 1 base; unmatched bases: 2. From germline, CDR1 is SGHTA and CDR2 FQGNSA. The CDR3 has 15 residues. CDR3 coding DNA: TGTGCCAGCAGCTTCAGACTAGCGGGCACAGATACGCAGTATTTT. It encodes CASSFRLAGTDTQYF.

The chain recombines TRBV27 with TRBJ2-3; TRBD2 agrees at 10 bases. Looked up from germline, CDR1 is MNHEY and CDR2 is SMNVEV (reference sequence). CDR3 length: 15 residues. V shed 2 bases, J shed 1 base, and the junction held 0 bases outside the gene matches. The CDR3 DNA reads TGTGCCAGCAGTTTACTAGCGGGAGGCACAGATACGCAGTATTTT. It is translated as CASSLLAGGTDTQYF.

The genes are TRBV7-8 and TRBJ2-3; 7 bases match TRBD2. This CDR3 region has 16 residues. The germline CDR1 and CDR2 sequences are SGHVS and FQNEAQ. J lost 2 bases, V lost 4 bases, and 9 bases had no gene match. The CDR3 sequence: CASSSIRLADTDTQYF. In nucleotides, the CDR3 is TGTGCCAGCAGCTCCATCCGACTAGCAGACACAGATACGCAGTATTTT.

This chain links TRBV4-1 with TRBJ1-2; weak D call: TRBD1 (5 bases). Trimming shortened V by 5 bases and J by 1 base, and 14 bases separated the two germline ends. This CDR3 spans 15 amino acids. Germline V gene lookup returns CDR1 MGHRA and CDR2 YSYEKL. DNA for the CDR3: TGCGCCAGCAGCATCTTGTCGGGGGGTAACTATGGCTACACCTTC. Amino acids: CASSILSGGNYGYTF.

The V gene is TRBV11-2, the J gene TRBJ2-7; the D gene is possibly TRBD1 (6 bases). The ends were cut back, 3 bases at V and 3 bases at J, with 9 bases in the middle. Looked up from germline, CDR1 is SGHAT and CDR2 is FQNNGV. CDR3 size: 13 residues. CDR3 nucleotides: TGTGCCAGCAGCTTGGGACACCTCTACGAGCAGTACTTC. As protein: CASSLGHLYEQYF.

V usage is TRBV30 and J usage is TRBJ1-2; no firm D call. CDR1 and CDR2 from the germline V gene are GTSNPN and SVGIG (reference sequence). The CDR3 is 13 residues long. V lost 2 bases, J lost 3 bases, and 10 bases lay in between. CDR3 protein: CAWSPGRDYGYTF. The CDR3 DNA reads TGTGCCTGGAGTCCGGGGAGGGACTATGGCTACACCTTC.

This sequence joins TRBV30 and TRBJ1-3, with a possible D match to TRBD1 (5 bases). V was cut by 8 bases and J by 5 bases, with 13 bases left in between. This CDR3 contains 12 residues. Looked up from germline, CDR1 is GTSNPN and CDR2 is SVGIG (reference sequence). The CDR3: CAVWGPRNTIYF. CDR3 nucleotide sequence: TGTGCCGTATGGGGCCCTCGAAACACCATATATTTT.

The chain links TRBV5-1 to TRBJ2-2; a weak D match, TRBD1 (6 bases). The germline gives CDR1 SGHRS, CDR2 YFSETQ. V was trimmed by 3 bases and J by 0 bases, leaving 9 bases between them. The CDR3 has 15 residues. The CDR3 region is CASSSQGANTGELFF. CDR3 in DNA: TGCGCCAGCAGCTCACAGGGCGCGAACACCGGGGAGCTGTTTTTT.

The chain couples TRBV7-2 to TRBJ2-7, with 9 bases aligning to TRBD1. Trimming removed 2 bases from V and 5 bases from J; junction bases left unmatched: 7. This CDR3 region has 15 residues. Germline V lookup: CDR1 SGHTA, CDR2 FQGNSA. CDR3 DNA: TGTGCCAGCAGCTTACTGGGACAGGGACGAAACGAGCAGTACTTC. This encodes CASSLLGQGRNEQYF.

V usage is TRBV9 and J usage is TRBJ2-3; 8 nucleotides line up with TRBD2. CDR1 and CDR2 (germline): SGDLS, YYNGEE. CDR3 length: 16 amino acids. Unmatched junction bases numbered 10, after V lost 4 bases and J lost 3 bases. CDR3 protein: CASSPFSGRRTDTQYF. As DNA, the CDR3 is TGTGCCAGCAGCCCCTTCAGCGGGAGACGAACAGATACGCAGTATTTT. Drawing the rest from reference TRBV9 and TRBJ2-3, the complete variable domain is DSGVTQTPKHLITATGQRVTLRCSPRSGDLSVYWYQQSLDQGLQFLIQYYNGEERAKGNILERFSAQQFPDLHSELNLSSLELGDSALYFCASSPFSGRRTDTQYFGPGTRLTVL.

The DNA for the CDR3 is TGCGCCAGCAGCGCCGCGGGGACGACGGGTGAAGCTTTCTTT. Translated, it gives CASSAAGTTGEAFF. V and J are TRBV4-3 and TRBJ1-1; the D gene is possibly TRBD1 (5 bases). Germline lookup yields CDR1 LGHNA and CDR2 YSLEER. The V and J ends lost 5 bases and 7 bases respectively, with 17 bases between them. CDR3 size: 14 residues.

The chain couples TRBV6-5 to TRBJ1-5; D unclear. The V end lost 0 bases, the J end lost 5 bases, and 11 bases lay between the germline ends. The CDR3 runs to 15 residues. Looked up from germline, CDR1 is MNHEY and CDR2 is SVGAGI. CDR3 region: CASSYSGISDQPQHF. Here the CDR3 DNA reads TGTGCCAGCAGTTACTCGGGCATTTCGGATCAGCCCCAGCATTTT.

This rearrangement joins TRBV18 to TRBJ1-1, with 7 bases that match TRBD1. V lost 4 bases, J lost 5 bases, and 4 bases stayed unmatched. This CDR3 has 13 amino acids. In germline, CDR1 is KGHSH, CDR2 LQKENI. The chain's CDR3 is CASSLYRGTEAFF. CDR3 bases: TGTGCCAGCTCACTCTACAGGGGAACTGAAGCTTTCTTT.

The chain recombines TRBV11-2 with TRBJ1-6; tentative D call: TRBD1 (5 bases). V lost 5 bases and J 4 bases, leaving 12 bases between the germline ends. Germline CDR1 and CDR2: SGHAT and FQNNGV. CDR3 length: 15 amino acids. The CDR3 spells CASSRGDPYNSPLHF. The CDR3 nucleotides read TGTGCCAGCAGCCGCGGGGACCCTTATAATTCACCCCTCCACTTT.

The gene calls are TRBV18 and TRBJ1-2, with D possibly TRBD1 on 5 matching bases. Germline loops: CDR1 KGHSH, CDR2 LQKENI. The CDR3 totals 14 residues. V lost 4 bases and J 2 bases, leaving 11 bases between the germline ends. CDR3 amino acids: CASSLADSNYGYTF. The CDR3 DNA is TGTGCCAGCTCACTCGCCGACAGCAACTATGGCTACACCTTC. Drawing the rest from reference TRBV18 and TRBJ1-2, the complete variable domain is NAGVMQNPRHLVRRRGQEARLRCSPMKGHSHVYWYRQLPEEGLKFMVYLQKENIIDESGMPKERFSAEFPKEGPSILRIQQVVRGDSAAYFCASSLADSNYGYTFGSGTRLTVV.

This rearrangement joins TRBV28 to TRBJ1-1; possible D gene TRBD1, 5 bases. Germline lookup yields CDR1 MDHEN and CDR2 SYDVKM. V lost 8 bases, J lost 0 bases, and 10 bases lay in between. The CDR3 is 13 amino acids. The CDR3 sequence is CASARQMNTEAFF. CDR3 nucleotide sequence: TGTGCCAGCGCAAGACAGATGAACACTGAAGCTTTCTTT.

The chain links TRBV4-3 to TRBJ1-4, with 7 positions matching TRBD1. V dropped 4 bases and J dropped 10; count of bases not matched to a gene: 12. Germline-derived CDR1 and CDR2 are LGHNA and YSLEER. The CDR3 is 15 amino acids. The CDR3 DNA sequence: TGCGCCAGCAGCCCTGGGGGGCGACAGGGCGGAAAACTGTTTTTT. Translating it yields CASSPGGRQGGKLFF.

The rearrangement joins TRBV13 to TRBJ2-3, with D possibly being TRBD2 (7 bases). This CDR3 contains 16 residues. Per germline, CDR1 PRHDT and CDR2 FYEKMQ (reference sequence). Trimming stripped 4 bases from V and 0 bases from J, with 14 bases between. The CDR3 nucleotides are TGTGCCAGCAGCTCCAAGGGGGGGCAAAGCACAGATACGCAGTATTTT. Residues: CASSSKGGQSTDTQYF.

The rearrangement joins TRBV7-9 to TRBJ2-6; D is unresolved. This CDR3 region has 15 residues. V was trimmed by 1 base and J by 4 bases, leaving 8 bases between them. The germline gives CDR1 SEHNR, CDR2 FQNEAQ (reference sequence). The DNA for the CDR3 is TGTGCCAGCAGCTTAGGGGCACCCGGGGCCAACGTCCTGACTTTC. It encodes CASSLGAPGANVLTF.

DNA for the CDR3: TGTGCCAGTAGTATTGGACTTAGGACAGACTACGAGCAGTACTTC. It is translated as CASSIGLRTDYEQYF. The chain recombines TRBV19 with TRBJ2-7, with D tentatively TRBD1 (6 bases). Germline V lookup: CDR1 LNHDA, CDR2 SQIVND (reference sequence). There are 15 residues in the CDR3. V was pared by 3 bases and J by 3 bases, with 15 bases between.

The rearrangement joins TRBV27 to TRBJ1-3, with D maybe TRBD1 (6 bases). V was shortened by 7 bases and J by 4 bases, with 17 bases between the two germline ends. The CDR3 consists of 15 residues. Germline V gives CDR1 MNHEY, CDR2 SMNVEV (reference sequence). CDR3 in DNA: TGTGCCAGCACCTCCACAGGGTTGGGCGGAAACACCATATATTTT. Protein sequence: CASTSTGLGGNTIYF.